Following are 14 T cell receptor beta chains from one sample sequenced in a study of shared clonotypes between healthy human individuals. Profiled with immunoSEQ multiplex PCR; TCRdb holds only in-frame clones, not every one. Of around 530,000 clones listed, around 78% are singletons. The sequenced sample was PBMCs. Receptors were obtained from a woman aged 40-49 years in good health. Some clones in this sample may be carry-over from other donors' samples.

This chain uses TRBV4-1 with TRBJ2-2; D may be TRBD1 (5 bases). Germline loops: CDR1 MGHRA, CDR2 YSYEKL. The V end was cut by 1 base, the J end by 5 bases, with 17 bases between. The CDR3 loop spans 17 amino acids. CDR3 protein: CASSQAGWSVATGELFF. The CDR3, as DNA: TGCGCCAGCAGCCAAGCAGGGTGGAGTGTGGCGACCGGGGAGCTGTTTTTT.

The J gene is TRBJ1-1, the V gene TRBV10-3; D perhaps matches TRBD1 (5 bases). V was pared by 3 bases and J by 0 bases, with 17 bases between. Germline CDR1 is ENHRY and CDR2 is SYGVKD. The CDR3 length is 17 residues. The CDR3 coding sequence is TGTGCCATCAGTGAAAGATTTCCAGGACACATGAACACTGAAGCTTTCTTT. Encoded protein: CAISERFPGHMNTEAFF.

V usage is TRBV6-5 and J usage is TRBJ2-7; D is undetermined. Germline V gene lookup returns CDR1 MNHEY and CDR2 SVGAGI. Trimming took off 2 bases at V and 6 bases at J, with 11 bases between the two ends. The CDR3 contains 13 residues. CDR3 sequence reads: CASSYTRTGEQYF. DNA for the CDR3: TGTGCCAGCAGTTACACGCGGACGGGCGAGCAGTACTTC.

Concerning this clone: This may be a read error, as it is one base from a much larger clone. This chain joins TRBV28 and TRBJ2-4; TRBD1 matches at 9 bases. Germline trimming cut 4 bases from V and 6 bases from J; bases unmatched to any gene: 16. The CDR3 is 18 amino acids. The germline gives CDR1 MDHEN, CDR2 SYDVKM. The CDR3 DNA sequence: TGTGCCAGCAGTTCCGGGACAGGGAAGTCCCCTGTCAGAAACATTCAGTACTTC. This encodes CASSSGTGKSPVRNIQYF.

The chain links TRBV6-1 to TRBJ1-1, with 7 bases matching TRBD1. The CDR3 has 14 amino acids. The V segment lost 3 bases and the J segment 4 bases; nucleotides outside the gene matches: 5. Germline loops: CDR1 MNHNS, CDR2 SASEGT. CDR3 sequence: CASSDTGVGTEAFF. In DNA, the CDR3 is TGTGCCAGCAGTGATACAGGGGTTGGCACTGAAGCTTTCTTT.

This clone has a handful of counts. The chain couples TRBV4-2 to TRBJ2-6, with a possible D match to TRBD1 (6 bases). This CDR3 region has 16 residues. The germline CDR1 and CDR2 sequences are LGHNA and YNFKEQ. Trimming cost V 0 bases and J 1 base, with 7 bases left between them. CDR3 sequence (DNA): TGTGCCAGCAGCCAAGACAGGGGATCTGGGGCCAACGTCCTGACTTTC. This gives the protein CASSQDRGSGANVLTF.

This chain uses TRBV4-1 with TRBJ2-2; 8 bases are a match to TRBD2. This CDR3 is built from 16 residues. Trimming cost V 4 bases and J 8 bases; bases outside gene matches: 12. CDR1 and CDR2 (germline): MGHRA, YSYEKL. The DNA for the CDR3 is TGCGCCAGCAGCCGTGGCGGAAGCGGGAGCTTTGGGGAGCTGTTTTTT. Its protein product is CASSRGGSGSFGELFF.

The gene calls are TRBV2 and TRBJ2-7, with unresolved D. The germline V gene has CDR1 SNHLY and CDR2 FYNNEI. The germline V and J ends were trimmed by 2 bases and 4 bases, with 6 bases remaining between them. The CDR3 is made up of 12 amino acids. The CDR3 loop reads CASSETLYEQYF. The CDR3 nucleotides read TGTGCCAGCAGTGAAACACTTTACGAGCAGTACTTC.

The DNA of the CDR3 is TGCGCCAGCAGCAAGGGGGCTGGCACCGGGGAGCTGTTTTTT. This codes for CASSKGAGTGELFF. The V call is TRBV5-1, the J call TRBJ2-2; 7 nucleotides line up with TRBD1. V trimming: 4 bases; J trimming: 4 bases; junction bases outside the gene matches: 4. Germline assignment: CDR1 SGHRS and CDR2 YFSETQ. The CDR3 spans 14 residues.

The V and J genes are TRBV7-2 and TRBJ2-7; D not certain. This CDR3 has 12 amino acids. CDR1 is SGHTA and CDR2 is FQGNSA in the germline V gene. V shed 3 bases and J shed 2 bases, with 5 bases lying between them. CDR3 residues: CASSFTTYEQYF. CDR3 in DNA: TGTGCCAGCAGCTTCACAACCTACGAGCAGTACTTC. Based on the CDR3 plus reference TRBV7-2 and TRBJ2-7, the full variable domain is GAGVSQSPSNKVTEKGKDVELRCDPISGHTALYWYRQSLGQGLEFLIYFQGNSAPDKSGLPSDRFSAERTGGSVSTLTIQRTQQEDSAVYLCASSFTTYEQYFGPGTRLTVT.

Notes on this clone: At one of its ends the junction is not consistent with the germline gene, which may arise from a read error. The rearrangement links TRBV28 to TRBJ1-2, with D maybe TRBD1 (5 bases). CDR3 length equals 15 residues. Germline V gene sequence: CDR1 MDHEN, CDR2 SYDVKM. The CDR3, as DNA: TGTGCCAGCAGCCGACAGCTTCACGCTAACTATGGCTACATCTTC. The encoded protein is CASSRQLHANYGYIF.

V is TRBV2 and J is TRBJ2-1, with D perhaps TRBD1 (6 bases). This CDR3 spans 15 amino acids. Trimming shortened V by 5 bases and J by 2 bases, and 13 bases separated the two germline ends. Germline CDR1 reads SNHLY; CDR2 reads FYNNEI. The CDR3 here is CASSLQGRTYNEQFF. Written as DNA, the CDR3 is TGTGCCAGCAGTCTACAGGGTCGTACCTACAATGAGCAGTTCTTC.

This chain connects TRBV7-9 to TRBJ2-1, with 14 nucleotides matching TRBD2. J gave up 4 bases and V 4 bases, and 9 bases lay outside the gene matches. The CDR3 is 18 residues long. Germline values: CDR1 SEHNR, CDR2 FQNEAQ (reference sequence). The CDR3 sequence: CASSSVRLAGGGYNEQFF. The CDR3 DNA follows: TGTGCCAGCAGCTCCGTGCGACTAGCGGGAGGGGGGTACAATGAGCAGTTCTTC.

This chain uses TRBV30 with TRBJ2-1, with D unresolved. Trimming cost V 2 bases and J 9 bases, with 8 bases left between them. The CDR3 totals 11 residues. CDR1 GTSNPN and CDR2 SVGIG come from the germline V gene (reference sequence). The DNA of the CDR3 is TGTGCCTGGAGTAGTGGGTCTGAGCAGTTCTTC. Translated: CAWSSGSEQFF.